This T cell receptor (beta chain) is from a study of blood T cell repertoires in COVID-19. On the study more broadly: Both acute and convalescent COVID-19 samples were obtained from the United States, Italy and Spain. The cDNA or gDNA used as material had been derived from T cells, B-cell-depleted T cells, or PBMCs.

In the original processing: Reference gene primer amplification yielded estimated nucleated cell counts. Repertoires were generated with immunoSEQ multiplex PCR, while TCRdb's copy carries only in-frame clones and drops some. The V and J calls and clone size were taken over from that table, and D and trimming were inferred from the DNA. The repertoire holds fewer than 250,000 clones, with about nine tenths as singletons. Germline CDR1 and CDR2: LGHNA and YNFKEQ. The V and J ends lost 2 bases and 5 bases, in that order; junction bases with no gene match: 8. CDR3 size: 16 residues. The origin of this receptor is a middle-aged man with acute or convalescent COVID-19. The sequenced sample consisted of peripheral blood. The chain couples TRBV4-2 to TRBJ1-1, with 10 bases that match TRBD1. Written as DNA, the CDR3 is TGTGCCAGCAGCCAACGACAGGGGGCGGGGGGGACTGAAGCTTTCTTT. Translated: CASSQRQGAGGTEAFF.